The present entry profiles one T cell receptor beta chain with its context. This clonotype was detected many times. Its antigen remains unidentified. The input lacks base qualities; no much larger clone sits a single base away. The source of the sample is a study of T-cell reconstitution after alpha-beta-depleted transplantation in children (dated by TCRdb to the mid-2010s). In terms of the full investigation: Using TCR repertoire profiling, the study followed T-cell immune reconstitution in a quantitative way in children after TCRalphabeta/CD19-depleted allogeneic hematopoietic cell transplantation. Broader findings and caveats from the paper: Hyperexpanded clone frequencies declined over subsequent months; after one year, T-cell counts and TCRbeta diversity were mostly attributed to newly produced T cells. About two months after transplant, the apparently early recovery of alphabetaT-cell counts reportedly depended on just several hundred clones that had expanded rapidly and came from non-depleted graft cells. In some patients, high TCRbeta diversity at day 60 was attributed to recipient T cells and intrathymic progenitors that had survived conditioning.

The protocol used for the library was PCR. Sequenced on an Illumina HiSeq 2500. TCR library preparation used molecular barcoding, with unique molecular identifiers applied to normalize quantification of the TCRbeta repertoire. The public reads were reprocessed in TCRdb via fastp at Q25 and MiXCR, keeping in-frame beta chains. Merged by CDR3 protein, the rows form single entries marked with the most common genes and DNA. Present in this sample are more than 90,000 distinct CDR3 sequences, 9% to 12% of which were seen just once. The ten most abundant clones make up less than 40% of the sample. In the paper's terms, the treatment or condition label means: allogeneic hematopoietic cell transplantation with graft depleted of TCRalphabeta T cells and CD19 B cells. The children who served as transplant recipients had been given grafts of TCRalphabeta/CD19-depleted allogeneic hematopoietic cells. Between the V and J ends, shortened by 5 bases and 5 bases respectively, the junction contains 12 bases. The CDR3 spans 13 residues, from the cysteine through the phenylalanine. Of the read, only the CDR3 DNA is kept; its 39 bases are in frame from base 1. Per the germline V gene, SGHTA is the CDR1 and FQGTGA is the CDR2.

The starting material was PBMCs, obtained before TCRalphabeta/CD19-depleted stem cell transplant. The receptor comes from a boy younger than 10 with acute lymphoblastic leukemia, due to receive a stem cell transplant. The chain was built from TRBV7-3 and TRBJ2-5, and perhaps TRBD2 as D gene, on 6 matching bases. The DNA sequence is given as TGTGCCAGCAGCGGGGGGAGCGGGGAGACCCAGTACTTC. This codes for CASSGGSGETQYF.